This T cell receptor (beta chain) emerged from a study of OX40 agonist ivuxolimab in advanced cancers. Study-wide results and limits: At doses 0.1 to 3.0 mg/kg, CD4+ and CD8+ clones expanded.

This clone is categorized as medium-sized. Its antigen is still unknown. TCRdb's copy holds only in-frame clones and misses some; the assay was immunoSEQ multiplex PCR. The sample yields about 21,000 clones, more than 75% seen once. This CDR3 comprises 15 residues. J lost 5 bases, V lost 4 bases, and 9 bases had no gene match. Germline loops: CDR1 SGHTA, CDR2 FQGNSA. The receptor comes from an adult with an advanced solid tumor such as melanoma, head and neck, liver or kidney cancer. This sequence joins TRBV7-2 and TRBJ1-2; 8 bases match TRBD1. Material: CD4+ or CD8+ T cells sorted from blood, obtained in a trial of the OX40 agonist ivuxolimab. Here the CDR3 DNA reads TGTGCCAGCAGCTCCTCCGGGACAGGATTATATGGCTACACCTTC. Translating gives CASSSSGTGLYGYTF.